The 22 T cell receptor beta chains reported below all come from one sample, sequenced in a study of cytomegalovirus exposure and HLA in healthy donors. PCR used 60 Vbeta primers and 13 Jbeta primers. Libraries were prepared by immunoSEQ multiplex PCR; TCRdb keeps only in-frame clonotypes and omits some of them. The sample includes approximately 150,000 clones, over 70% of them seen just once. The specimen sequenced was PBMCs. These receptors all stem from a woman aged 40 to 50 in good health and CMV-seropositive.

The V call is TRBV27, the J call TRBJ2-3; perhaps TRBD2 as D (7 bases). CDR1 MNHEY and CDR2 SMNVEV come from the germline V gene (reference sequence). This CDR3 has 13 residues. V gave up 3 bases and J gave up 4 bases, with 8 bases separating them. The CDR3 region has the DNA TGTGCCAGCAGTTTCGGGGGGCCAGATACGCAGTATTTT. Translating it yields CASSFGGPDTQYF.

The count of this clone is one. The chain employs TRBV2 and TRBJ1-1, with D possibly TRBD1 on 5 matching bases. The CDR3 covers 13 residues. Trimming shortened V by 7 bases and J by 10 bases, and 19 bases separated the two germline ends. In germline, CDR1 is SNHLY, CDR2 FYNNEI. CDR3: CASKGEVERGAFF. The CDR3 coding sequence is TGTGCCAGCAAAGGTGAAGTAGAAAGGGGAGCTTTCTTT.

This chain joins TRBV7-2 and TRBJ2-1, with TRBD2 matching over 10 bases. The ends lost 1 base at V and 7 bases at J; junction bases unmatched: 7. The CDR3 has 16 amino acids. Germline V gene sequence: CDR1 SGHTA, CDR2 FQGNSA. This CDR3 is CASSLESGGAGNEQFF. The CDR3 region has the DNA TGTGCCAGCAGCTTAGAAAGCGGGGGGGCAGGGAATGAGCAGTTCTTC.

In this sample, this clone turned up once. The chain uses TRBV11-2 and TRBJ2-2; possible D gene TRBD2, 6 bases. Germline-derived CDR1 and CDR2 are SGHAT and FQNNGV. V shed 4 bases and J shed 2 bases, with 17 bases lying between them. The CDR3 covers 17 residues. Here the CDR3 reads CASSSPRGGPNTGELFF. In DNA, the CDR3 is TGTGCCAGCAGCTCCCCCCGTGGAGGGCCCAACACCGGGGAGCTGTTTTTT.

This chain uses TRBV7-8 with TRBJ2-5; TRBD2 matches 10 bases. The assigned J gene may be wrong: the sequence end matches TRBJ2-7 better. In germline, CDR1 is SGHVS, CDR2 FQNEAQ. This CDR3 is 15 amino acids long. CDR3 DNA: TGTGCCAGCAGCCCATTCCTAGCGGGGGCCTACGAGCAGTACTTC. Translating it yields CASSPFLAGAYEQYF.

A few counts support this clone. This chain connects TRBV6-6 to TRBJ1-6; TRBD1 is a possible D gene (5 bases). Deletions cut 6 bases from V and 7 bases from J, with 7 bases between. CDR1 is MNHNY and CDR2 is SVGAGI in the germline V gene (reference sequence). CDR3 length: 12 residues. The CDR3 loop is CASRQGNSPLHF. CDR3 sequence (DNA): TGTGCCAGCAGGCAGGGAAATTCACCCCTCCACTTT.

This rearrangement joins TRBV7-9 to TRBJ1-1; D is uncertain. The V and J ends lost 1 base and 7 bases respectively, with 7 bases between them. CDR1 and CDR2 (germline): SEHNR, FQNEAQ (reference sequence). There are 12 residues in the CDR3. CDR3 bases: TGTGCCAGCAGCTTAGATGCAGATGAAGCTTTCTTT. Protein product: CASSLDADEAFF.

This clone was seen a handful of times. The chain links TRBV19 to TRBJ1-5; tentative D call: TRBD1 (6 bases). From germline, CDR1 is LNHDA and CDR2 SQIVND (reference sequence). V lost 2 bases, J lost 0 bases, and 14 bases lay in between. The CDR3 runs 17 residues. For the CDR3, the DNA is TGTGCCAGTAGTATACAGGGGTTAGCTTATAGCAATCAGCCCCAGCATTTT. Translated: CASSIQGLAYSNQPQHF.

The chain has TRBV6-5 and TRBJ1-1; 8 bases map to TRBD1. Germline CDR1 MNHEY, CDR2 SVGAGI. This CDR3 comprises 13 residues. V dropped 4 bases and J dropped 7; count of bases not matched to a gene: 5. As DNA, the CDR3 is TGTGCCAGCAGTTGGAGACAGGGGAGTGAAGCTTTCTTT. The encoded protein is CASSWRQGSEAFF.

The chain couples TRBV7-9 to TRBJ2-2; D may be TRBD1 (6 bases). Germline V gene sequence: CDR1 SEHNR, CDR2 FQNEAQ (reference sequence). Trimming left V 5 bases short and J 4 bases short, with 11 bases between. The CDR3 covers 14 residues. The DNA for the CDR3 is TGTGCCAGCAGCCCGGACAGCCCCACCGGGGAGCTGTTTTTT. Its translation is CASSPDSPTGELFF.

V and J are TRBV9 and TRBJ1-5; maybe TRBD1 (5 bases). The CDR3 contains 13 residues. Trimming stripped 2 bases from V and 4 bases from J, with 7 bases between. Germline CDR1 reads SGDLS; CDR2 reads YYNGEE. CDR3 amino acids: CASSVRENQPQHF. CDR3 nucleotide sequence: TGTGCCAGCAGCGTCAGGGAAAATCAGCCCCAGCATTTT.

V gene TRBV29-1 combines with J gene TRBJ1-3, with 7 bases matching TRBD1. There are 15 residues in the CDR3. CDR1 is SQVTM, CDR2 ANQGSEA, per germline. The V segment lost 5 bases and the J segment 0 bases; nucleotides outside the gene matches: 7. CDR3 coding DNA: TGCAGCGTTTTTGGACAGGCAAGCTCTGGAAACACCATATATTTT. As protein: CSVFGQASSGNTIYF. The whole variable domain, filled in from reference TRBV29-1 and TRBJ1-3, reads SAVISQKPSRDICQRGTSLTIQCQVDSQVTMMFWYRQQPGQSLTLIATANQGSEATYESGFVIDKFPISRPNLTFSTLTVSNMSPEDSSIYLCSVFGQASSGNTIYFGEGSWLTVV.

This rearrangement joins TRBV5-1 to TRBJ1-4; a possible D gene is TRBD1 (5 bases). The V end lost 0 bases, the J end lost 7 bases, and 10 bases lay between the germline ends. Germline loops: CDR1 SGHRS, CDR2 YFSETQ. The CDR3 covers 14 residues. This CDR3 is CASSLGTGGEKLFF. CDR3 in DNA: TGCGCCAGCAGCTTGGGAACAGGTGGTGAAAAACTGTTTTTT.

The chain has TRBV5-1 and TRBJ1-2; tentatively, D is TRBD1 (5 bases). CDR3 length: 13 amino acids. CDR1 and CDR2 (germline): SGHRS, YFSETQ. V lost 0 bases and J lost 8, with 11 bases in between. The DNA for the CDR3 is TGCGCCAGCAGCTTGGAGGGGATGTTCGGCTACACCTTC. It encodes CASSLEGMFGYTF.

The CDR3 here is CASSLSWAGMETQYF. In DNA form, the CDR3 reads TGTGCCAGCAGTTTATCGTGGGCAGGGATGGAGACCCAGTACTTC. The chain uses TRBV28 and TRBJ2-5; maybe TRBD1 (5 bases). V was cut by 1 base and J by 5 bases, with 14 bases left in between. This CDR3 contains 15 residues. CDR1 and CDR2 from the germline V gene are MDHEN and SYDVKM. The entire variable domain, with the rest obtained from reference TRBV28 and TRBJ2-5, is as follows: DVKVTQSSRYLVKRTGEKVFLECVQDMDHENMFWYRQDPGLGLRLIYFSYDVKMKEKGDIPEGYSVSREKKERFSLILESASTNQTSMYLCASSLSWAGMETQYFGPGTRLLVL.

In this sample, this clone turned up once. At one boundary the junction diverges from the germline segment, which might be a read error. The chain has TRBV27 and TRBJ2-6; TRBD1 might be the D (5 bases). CDR1 MNHEY and CDR2 SMNVEV come from the germline V gene (reference sequence). The length of the CDR3 is 14 residues. The CDR3 loop reads CASFGYSGANGLTF. The CDR3 nucleotides read TGTGCCAGCTTTGGATACTCTGGGGCCAACGGCCTGACTTTC.

This sequence joins TRBV30 and TRBJ1-2; D uncertain. The CDR3 runs to 14 residues. The V gene lost 0 bases and the J gene lost 0 bases, with 8 bases spanning the gap. CDR1 and CDR2 (germline): GTSNPN, SVGIG (reference sequence). CDR3 amino acids: CAWSVRGANYGYTF. The CDR3 DNA reads as TGTGCCTGGAGTGTAAGAGGCGCTAACTATGGCTACACCTTC.

This chain connects TRBV20-1 to TRBJ1-1; D might be TRBD1 (5 bases). CDR3 size: 10 residues. CDR1 is DFQATT, CDR2 SNEGSKA, per germline (reference sequence). The V and J ends lost 6 bases and 8 bases respectively, with 10 bases between them. CDR3 nucleotides: TGCAGTGCCGACAGCGCCGAAGCTTTCTTT. It is translated as CSADSAEAFF.

This chain uses TRBV7-9 with TRBJ2-5; D is possibly TRBD2 (6 bases). The CDR3 is 13 residues long. The V gene lost 0 bases and the J gene lost 4 bases, with 6 bases spanning the gap. Looked up from germline, CDR1 is SEHNR and CDR2 is FQNEAQ (reference sequence). The CDR3 sequence is CASSLAGGETQYF. In DNA, the CDR3 is TGTGCCAGCAGCTTAGCGGGGGGAGAGACCCAGTACTTC.

The genes are TRBV7-2 and TRBJ2-5, with TRBD1 identical over 9 bases. The end of the DNA is better explained by TRBJ2-7, so the J call may be wrong. Germline V gene data show CDR1 as SGHTA and CDR2 as FQGNSA. This CDR3 is built from 15 residues. CDR3 in amino acids: CASSSQADRGYEQYF. CDR3 sequence (DNA): TGTGCCAGCAGCTCCCAAGCGGACAGGGGTTACGAGCAGTACTTC.

The chain uses TRBV4-2 and TRBJ1-5; 7 bases are shared with TRBD1. Per germline, CDR1 LGHNA and CDR2 YNFKEQ. The CDR3 contains 14 residues. J gave up 5 bases and V 5 bases, and 6 bases lay outside the gene matches. CDR3 DNA sequence: TGTGCCAGCAGCGTCGACAGGGTGGATCAGCCCCAGCATTTT. Encoded protein: CASSVDRVDQPQHF.

This chain connects TRBV28 to TRBJ1-5, with 8 positions matching TRBD1. Trimming cost V 5 bases and J 6 bases; bases outside gene matches: 3. Germline values: CDR1 MDHEN, CDR2 SYDVKM. The CDR3 totals 13 residues. The CDR3 sequence is CASSRTGSQPQHF. In DNA, the CDR3 is TGTGCCAGCAGTAGGACAGGGAGTCAGCCCCAGCATTTT.